This T cell receptor (beta chain) is drawn from a study of blood T cell repertoires in COVID-19. Study information: Acute-phase and convalescent COVID-19 samples originated in the United States, Italy and Spain. The analysed material was cDNA or gDNA that came from T cells, B-cell-depleted T cells, or PBMCs.

Germline V gives CDR1 LNHDA, CDR2 SQIVND (reference sequence). The length of the CDR3 is 13 residues. Unmatched junction bases numbered 7, after V lost 9 bases and J lost 7 bases. Authors' data handling: Nucleated cell counts were estimated from reference gene primer amplification. Here immunoSEQ multiplex PCR was the method, and the copy in TCRdb shows in-frame clones only, minus some. Clonal size and the V and J genes are those of that table, whereas D and trimming came from the DNA. The sample holds over 100,000 clones, 84% seen once. Sequenced sample: peripheral blood. This sequence originates from a human donor in a cohort sampled during active COVID-19. The chain has TRBV19 and TRBJ1-2; 11 bases align to TRBD1. Here the CDR3 reads CASRGQGEVGYTF. CDR3 nucleotide sequence: TGTGCCAGCCGGGGACAGGGGGAAGTTGGCTACACCTTC.